This TCR beta chain was sequenced in a study of blood T cell repertoires in COVID-19. Across the study: Samples taken during acute and convalescent COVID-19 were collected in the United States, Italy and Spain. Sources were T cells, B-cell-depleted T cells, or PBMCs; the material itself was cDNA or gDNA.

The CDR3 is 15 amino acids. V trimming: 5 bases; J trimming: 5 bases; junction bases outside the gene matches: 10. Germline V gene lookup returns CDR1 MNHNY and CDR2 SVGAGI (reference sequence). In the authors' methods: Estimation of nucleated cell counts was performed using reference gene primer amplification. The method was immunoSEQ multiplex PCR; TCRdb's version includes in-frame clones alone and lacks a portion of them. Clone size and the V and J calls come from that table; the DNA yielded D and trimming. The sample yields more than 250,000 clones, about 82% seen once. This receptor was identified in a woman between 45 and 65 years old with acute or convalescent COVID-19. The sequencing input was peripheral blood. This chain uses TRBV6-6 with TRBJ1-1; TRBD1 agrees at 8 bases. Written as DNA, the CDR3 is TGTGCCAGCAGTGGAGGACAGGGTAGAAGTACTGAAGCTTTCTTT. This codes for CASSGGQGRSTEAFF.